One sample yielded the 21 T cell receptor beta chains listed below, sequenced in a study of blood T cell repertoires in COVID-19. Repertoires were generated with immunoSEQ multiplex PCR, while TCRdb's copy carries only in-frame clones and drops some. This table has some 150,000 clones, about 85% appearing once. The sample comprised peripheral blood. Every receptor here comes from a human donor with acute or convalescent COVID-19. The donor label of this sample is uncertain.

V usage is TRBV5-1 and J usage is TRBJ1-2; 7 bases fit TRBD1. CDR1 and CDR2 (germline): SGHRS, YFSETQ. V lost 0 bases to trimming and J lost 9 bases; unmatched junction nucleotides: 5. The CDR3 is made up of 13 amino acids. DNA for the CDR3: TGCGCCAGCAGCTTGGAACAGGGGATACGCTACACCTTC. This translates into CASSLEQGIRYTF.

This chain joins TRBV3-1 (or the pseudogene TRBV3-2) and TRBJ1-3; D remains unclear. This CDR3 is built from 16 residues. V lost 1 base, J lost 0 bases, and 10 bases lay in between. Germline CDR1 reads LGHDT; CDR2 reads YNNKEL (reference sequence). The CDR3 sequence is CASSQVGGSSGNTIYF. CDR3 sequence (DNA): TGTGCCAGCAGCCAAGTTGGCGGGTCCTCTGGAAACACCATATATTTT.

This sequence joins TRBV3-1 (or the pseudogene TRBV3-2) and TRBJ2-2, with 8 nucleotides matching TRBD1. The CDR3 is made up of 20 amino acids. After removal of 0 bases from V and 1 base from J, the junction contained 13 bases not matched to a gene. Per the germline V gene, CDR1 is LGHDT and CDR2 is YNNKEL (reference sequence). Here the CDR3 reads CASSQEGRFLDRENTGELFF. The DNA for the CDR3 is TGTGCCAGCAGCCAAGAAGGGCGGTTCTTGGACAGGGAGAACACCGGGGAGCTGTTTTTT.

The gene calls are TRBV29-1 and TRBJ2-2; D is perhaps TRBD1 (6 bases). The CDR3 extends over 15 amino acids. Per germline, CDR1 SQVTM and CDR2 ANQGSEA. The V end was cut by 0 bases, the J end by 3 bases, with 11 bases between. The DNA for the CDR3 is TGCAGCGTTGAAGATGGCAACAGGGACACCGGGGAGCTGTTTTTT. It yields the protein CSVEDGNRDTGELFF.

This sequence joins TRBV5-5 and TRBJ1-1; no reliable D call. The V gene's germline CDR1 is SGHKS and CDR2 YYEKEE (reference sequence). Trimming left V 0 bases short and J 1 base short, with 7 bases between. The CDR3 extends over 14 amino acids. CDR3 sequence: CASSLDFGNTEAFF. CDR3 DNA sequence: TGTGCCAGCAGCTTGGATTTCGGGAACACTGAAGCTTTCTTT.

The V and J genes are TRBV2 and TRBJ1-1, with D possibly being TRBD1 (6 bases). V was pared by 9 bases and J by 0 bases, with 17 bases between. CDR1 is SNHLY, CDR2 FYNNEI, per germline. This CDR3 contains 15 residues. The CDR3 DNA sequence: TGTGCCAGTTCTACAGGGCCTGCGATGAACACTGAAGCTTTCTTT. The encoded protein is CASSTGPAMNTEAFF.

The genes are TRBV5-1 and TRBJ1-4; possible D gene TRBD1, 5 bases. Trimming left V 4 bases short and J 1 base short, with 11 bases between. Germline CDR1 SGHRS, CDR2 YFSETQ. The length of the CDR3 is 15 residues. For the CDR3, the DNA is TGCGCCAGCAGCACCTCAGGGAAAACTAATGAAAAACTGTTTTTT. Translation gives CASSTSGKTNEKLFF.

V and J are TRBV4-1 and TRBJ2-1; TRBD1 agrees at 9 bases. The CDR3 has 18 amino acids. Germline V lookup: CDR1 MGHRA, CDR2 YSYEKL. V lost 1 base and J lost 4; bases outside the gene matches: 11. CDR3 sequence reads: CASSQVAGTGTPYNEQFF. As DNA, the CDR3 is TGCGCCAGCAGCCAAGTCGCCGGGACAGGGACCCCTTACAATGAGCAGTTCTTC.

The rearrangement uses TRBV4-2 and TRBJ2-2; TRBD2 aligns across 10 bases. V was clipped by 0 bases and J by 3 bases; unmatched bases: 7. In germline, CDR1 is LGHNA, CDR2 YNFKEQ. The CDR3 covers 18 residues. Here the CDR3 reads CASSQDQVGLADTGELFF. CDR3 bases: TGTGCCAGCAGCCAAGACCAAGTAGGACTAGCGGACACCGGGGAGCTGTTTTTT.

The rearrangement joins TRBV7-2 to TRBJ2-2; TRBD2 matches at 9 bases. In germline, CDR1 is SGHTA, CDR2 FQGNSA. Losses at the gene ends were 5 bases for V and 2 bases for J; bases not matched to a gene: 9. This CDR3 is built from 17 residues. The CDR3 region is CASSRTGLAINTGELFF. CDR3 in DNA: TGTGCCAGCAGCCGGACCGGACTAGCGATTAACACCGGGGAGCTGTTTTTT.

The chain recombines TRBV18 with TRBJ1-1; 11 positions agree with TRBD1. J lost 0 bases, V lost 5 bases, and 5 bases had no gene match. CDR1 is KGHSH, CDR2 LQKENI, per germline. The CDR3 is 16 amino acids. Here the CDR3 DNA reads TGTGCCAGCTCAACCGGGACAGGGGGTTTGAACACTGAAGCTTTCTTT. This encodes CASSTGTGGLNTEAFF. Together with reference TRBV18 and TRBJ1-1, the CDR3 gives the full variable domain: NAGVMQNPRHLVRRRGQEARLRCSPMKGHSHVYWYRQLPEEGLKFMVYLQKENIIDESGMPKERFSAEFPKEGPSILRIQQVVRGDSAAYFCASSTGTGGLNTEAFFGQGTRLTVV.

The chain employs TRBV6-5 and TRBJ2-5, with D unclear. The V and J ends lost 8 bases and 5 bases respectively, with 15 bases between them. CDR3 length equals 13 residues. The germline CDR1 and CDR2 sequences are MNHEY and SVGAGI. This chain's CDR3 is CASAWVGEETQYF. The CDR3 DNA is TGTGCCAGCGCTTGGGTGGGCGAGGAGACCCAGTACTTC.

This rearrangement joins TRBV5-4 to TRBJ2-5, with 8 positions matching TRBD2. The CDR3 has 15 amino acids. The V gene end was trimmed by 4 bases and the J gene end by 5 bases; junction bases not matched to a gene: 10. Germline CDR1 SGHNT, CDR2 YYREEE (reference sequence). The CDR3 DNA follows: TGTGCCAGCAGCCGGGAGGGAGGGGCTTGGGAGACCCAGTACTTC. The encoded protein is CASSREGGAWETQYF.

V usage is TRBV28 and J usage is TRBJ2-2; TRBD2 matches at 8 bases. The junction had 3 bases not matched to a gene; V was cut back by 3 bases and J by 0 bases. The CDR3 has 16 residues. Germline V gene lookup returns CDR1 MDHEN and CDR2 SYDVKM. The CDR3 nucleotides read TGTGCCAGCAGTTTGAATAGCGGGGCGAACACCGGGGAGCTGTTTTTT. Its translation is CASSLNSGANTGELFF.

This clone has more than one count but fewer than ten. The V call is TRBV27, the J call TRBJ1-3, with a weak D call TRBD1 (6 bases). Trimming took 6 bases from V and 0 from J, leaving 12 bases between them. The CDR3 consists of 15 residues. CDR1 and CDR2 (germline): MNHEY, SMNVEV (reference sequence). The CDR3 loop is CASSLEGGSGNTIYF. The CDR3 DNA reads as TGTGCCAGCAGCCTTGAAGGGGGCTCTGGAAACACCATATATTTT.

This sequence joins TRBV5-8 and TRBJ1-4; no firm D call. V was pared by 4 bases and J by 7 bases, with 17 bases between. Germline CDR1 is SGHTS and CDR2 is YDEGEE. The CDR3 has 15 amino acids. This CDR3 is CASSGWASRGEKLFF. CDR3 sequence (DNA): TGTGCCAGCAGCGGATGGGCTAGCCGGGGTGAAAAACTGTTTTTT.

CDR3 in DNA: TGTGCCAGCAGCCTCCCCCGGACAGGGGTCACAGATACGCAGTATTTT. Protein sequence: CASSLPRTGVTDTQYF. V gene TRBV9 combines with J gene TRBJ2-3; 9 bases agree with TRBD1. Germline values: CDR1 SGDLS, CDR2 YYNGEE. The V gene end was trimmed by 4 bases and the J gene end by 2 bases; junction bases not matched to a gene: 8. The CDR3 is made up of 16 amino acids.

The chain recombines TRBV7-2 with TRBJ2-5; no clear D gene. CDR1 is SGHTA, CDR2 FQGNSA, per germline. This CDR3 is built from 11 residues. Trimming removed 6 bases from V and 3 bases from J, with 5 bases in between. This CDR3 is CASRREETQYF. The DNA of the CDR3 is TGTGCCAGCAGACGAGAAGAGACCCAGTACTTC.

The chain links TRBV5-1 to TRBJ2-4, with 9 positions matching TRBD1. This CDR3 has 14 amino acids. V trimming: 5 bases; J trimming: 5 bases; junction bases outside the gene matches: 5. Germline V CDR1 and CDR2: SGHRS, YFSETQ. The CDR3 DNA reads TGCGCCAGCAGTCCGGACAGGGGCGAAAACATTCAGTACTTC. Its translation: CASSPDRGENIQYF.

The chain employs TRBV6-5 and TRBJ2-7, with D possibly being TRBD1 (6 bases). Per the germline V gene, CDR1 is MNHEY and CDR2 is SVGAGI. The CDR3 totals 15 residues. V was shortened by 7 bases and J by 0 bases, with 16 bases between the two germline ends. The CDR3 DNA follows: TGTGCCAGCATGCTGGACAGCACTCTCTCCTACGAGCAGTACTTC. This encodes CASMLDSTLSYEQYF.

The CDR3 DNA reads as TGTGCCAGCAGTGACGTACAGGGGGCGAACACTGAAGCTTTCTTT. Translation: CASSDVQGANTEAFF. The rearrangement joins TRBV6-2 or TRBV6-3 to TRBJ1-1; 9 bases map to TRBD1. In germline, CDR1 is MNHEY, CDR2 SVGEGT. Germline trimming cut 5 bases from V and 1 base from J; bases unmatched to any gene: 5. CDR3 length equals 15 residues.